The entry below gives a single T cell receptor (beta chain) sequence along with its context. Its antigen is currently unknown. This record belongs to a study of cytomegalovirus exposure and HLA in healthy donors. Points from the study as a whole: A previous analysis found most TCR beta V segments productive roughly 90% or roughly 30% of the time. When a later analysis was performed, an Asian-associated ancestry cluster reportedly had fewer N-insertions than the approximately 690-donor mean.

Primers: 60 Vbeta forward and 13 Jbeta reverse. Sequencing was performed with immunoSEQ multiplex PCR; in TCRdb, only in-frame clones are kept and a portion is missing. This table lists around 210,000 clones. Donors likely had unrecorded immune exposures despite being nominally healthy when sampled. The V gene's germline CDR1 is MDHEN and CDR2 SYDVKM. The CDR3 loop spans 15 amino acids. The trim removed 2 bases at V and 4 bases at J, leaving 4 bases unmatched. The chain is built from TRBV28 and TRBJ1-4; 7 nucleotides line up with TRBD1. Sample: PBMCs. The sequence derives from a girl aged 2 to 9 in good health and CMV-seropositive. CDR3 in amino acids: CASSLAGTVNEKLFF. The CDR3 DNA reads TGTGCCAGCAGTTTAGCCGGGACAGTTAATGAAAAACTGTTTTTT.